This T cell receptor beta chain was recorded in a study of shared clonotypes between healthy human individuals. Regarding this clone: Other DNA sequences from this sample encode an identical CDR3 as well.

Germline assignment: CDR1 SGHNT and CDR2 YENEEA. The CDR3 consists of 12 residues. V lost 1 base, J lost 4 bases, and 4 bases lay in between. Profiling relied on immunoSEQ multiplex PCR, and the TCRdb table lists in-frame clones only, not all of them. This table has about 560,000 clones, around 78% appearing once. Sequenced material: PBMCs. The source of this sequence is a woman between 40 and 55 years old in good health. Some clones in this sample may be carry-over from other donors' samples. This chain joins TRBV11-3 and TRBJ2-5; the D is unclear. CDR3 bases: TGTGCCAGCAGCTTAGGTTCAGAGACCCAGTACTTC. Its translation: CASSLGSETQYF.